The 6 T cell receptor beta chains reported below all come from one sample, sequenced in a study of blood T cell repertoires in COVID-19. The table came from immunoSEQ multiplex PCR; TCRdb's copy has only in-frame clones and leaves some out. The table lists roughly 95,000 clones, 90% to 95% of them singletons. The sequenced material came from peripheral blood. Every receptor here comes from a woman aged 45-65 years in a cohort sampled during active COVID-19.

This clone has a single count. V is TRBV30 and J is TRBJ1-6; 11 nucleotides line up with TRBD1. The CDR3 runs to 16 residues. Germline V gene sequence: CDR1 GTSNPN, CDR2 SVGIG (reference sequence). Trimming took 3 bases from V and 7 from J; bases not matched to a gene: 8. CDR3 nucleotide sequence: TGTGCCTGGAGCGAAGGACAGGGGGCGAGGAATTCACCCCTCCACTTT. Protein product: CAWSEGQGARNSPLHF.

This clone was seen just once. This chain connects TRBV4-1 to TRBJ2-7, with a possible D match to TRBD2 (6 bases). CDR1 is MGHRA and CDR2 is YSYEKL in the germline V gene. V was trimmed by 0 bases and J by 3 bases, leaving 12 bases between them. The CDR3 is made up of 15 amino acids. CDR3: CASSQESSGYYEQYF. In DNA, the CDR3 is TGCGCCAGCAGCCAAGAATCCAGCGGGTACTACGAGCAGTACTTC.

This rearrangement joins TRBV2 to TRBJ1-5; D is uncertain. The CDR3 totals 14 residues. CDR1 is SNHLY, CDR2 FYNNEI, per germline. V lost 5 bases and J lost 3, with 11 bases in between. The CDR3, as DNA: TGTGCCAGCAGTTCCGGGAGCTACAATCAGCCCCAGCATTTT. It translates to CASSSGSYNQPQHF. Full variable domain (outside the CDR3, taken from reference TRBV2 and TRBJ1-5): EPEVTQTPSHQVTQMGQEVILRCVPISNHLYFYWYRQILGQKVEFLVSFYNNEISEKSEIFDDQFSVERPDGSNFTLKIRSTKLEDSAMYFCASSSGSYNQPQHFGDGTRLSIL.

The gene calls are TRBV12-3 or TRBV12-4 and TRBJ2-1; TRBD1 might be the D (5 bases). V lost 6 bases, J lost 9 bases, and 12 bases lay in between. The CDR3 contains 12 residues. The CDR3: CASSYPGIEQFF. The CDR3, as DNA: TGTGCCAGCAGCTACCCAGGGATTGAGCAGTTCTTC.

The chain has TRBV28 and TRBJ2-1, with 9 positions matching TRBD2. With 6 bases clipped from V and 7 bases from J, the junction kept 4 bases outside the gene matches. The CDR3 contains 13 residues. Germline V CDR1 and CDR2: MDHEN, SYDVKM. The CDR3, as DNA: TGTGCCAGCAGGAGCGGGAGGTCAAATGAGCAGTTCTTC. Amino acid sequence: CASRSGRSNEQFF.

V gene TRBV5-6 combines with J gene TRBJ1-1; D not certain. V shed 2 bases and J shed 5 bases, with 13 bases lying between them. The CDR3 has 14 amino acids. The V gene's germline CDR1 is SGHDT and CDR2 YYEEEE. The CDR3 is CASSFRGGRTEAFF. CDR3 DNA sequence: TGTGCCAGCAGCTTCCGGGGAGGGAGGACTGAAGCTTTCTTT.